Here is one T cell receptor beta chain with its context. Its antigen has not been determined. No base-level quality is on record; no much larger clone is a single base apart. The junction shows trimming of 0 bases on V and 2 bases on J, plus 13 bases between the germline ends. The CDR3 holds 16 amino acids from the cysteine to the phenylalanine. The retained sequence is limited to the CDR3, 48 bases, with the frame set at the first base. Via the germline V gene, CDR1 is SGDLS and CDR2 YYNGEE. Library preparation employed the immunoSEQ multiplex PCR assay. TCRdb took this table from immuneACCESS and kept in-frame rearrangements with V and J called. Such tables lack part of the clones; where checked against another copy, unresolved V genes explain under half of the gap, and the rest is unexplained. For this sample there are 95,000 or so clones; about 95% appear just once. The ten top clones hold around 0.3% of the sample.

The data are from a study of technical replicates of blood from four donors (dated by TCRdb to the late 2010s). This receptor was taken from a human donor in good health. The sequenced material came from T cells isolated from PBMCs. This receptor chain uses TRBV9 and TRBJ2-3; a tentative D call is TRBD2 (6 bases match). The CDR3 loop reads CASSVAAGTHTDTQYF. The DNA reads TGTGCCAGCAGCGTAGCTGCGGGGACCCACACAGATACGCAGTATTTT.